The present TCR beta chain was sequenced within a study of human T cells and chemical hapten exposure. Study information: Patch tests containing 0.01% DPC, applied to the upper back, were read at 6 days. Yields of TCR per sample differed, chiefly owing to small differences in pooled library volume. Overall study results and limits: Clustering by CDR3 similarity yielded significantly more large clusters from expanded TCRs than controls.

As for time point: pre-sensitization, week 0. Treatment given: therapeutic diphenylcyclopropenone sensitization with weekly scalp DPC. TCRdb redid the calling of the RACE reads with MiXCR, one entry per CDR3 protein. The repertoire holds some 70,000 distinct CDR3 sequences, with approximately 10% as singletons. Per the germline V gene, CDR1 is MNHEY and CDR2 is SVGEGT. CDR3 size: 13 residues. With V trimmed by 2 bases and J by 9 bases, 2 bases remained unmatched. This clonotype was found many times. Its target is unknown. The sample in question was whole blood, obtained in connection with sensitization to the hapten diphenylcyclopropenone (DPC). The TCR was taken from a woman between 50 and 59 years old with alopecia areata. Some clones in this sample may be carry-over from other donors' samples. J is TRBJ2-1 and V is TRBV6-2 or TRBV6-3; the match to TRBD2 covers 9 bases. CDR3 coding DNA: TGTGCCAGCAGTTACCTACTAGCGGGTGAGCAGTTCTTC. Translating it yields CASSYLLAGEQFF.